This entry lists 12 T cell receptor beta chains sequenced from one sample in a study of cytomegalovirus exposure and HLA in healthy donors. The PCR had 60 Vbeta and 13 Jbeta primers. Data came from immunoSEQ multiplex PCR; TCRdb stores just in-frame clones and leaves some out. Among 120,000 or so clones listed, 80% were seen once. Specimen: PBMCs. Receptors were obtained from a female donor in good health and CMV-seropositive.

The chain has TRBV28 and TRBJ1-5; D might be TRBD1 (5 bases). The ends were cut back, 4 bases at V and 2 bases at J, with 12 bases in the middle. The germline V gene has CDR1 MDHEN and CDR2 SYDVKM. CDR3 length: 15 amino acids. CDR3 in DNA: TGTGCCAGCAGTTCGCTGGGGGGAGGCAATCAGCCCCAGCATTTT. It yields the protein CASSSLGGGNQPQHF.

J is TRBJ2-2 and V is TRBV5-1, with a weak D call TRBD2 (6 bases). The ends were cut back, 0 bases at V and 2 bases at J, with 8 bases in the middle. Per the germline V gene, CDR1 is SGHRS and CDR2 is YFSETQ. This CDR3 region has 15 residues. CDR3 region: CASSLGGTNTGELFF. The CDR3 DNA sequence: TGCGCCAGCAGCTTGGGGGGGACTAACACCGGGGAGCTGTTTTTT. Full variable domain (remainder filled in from reference TRBV5-1 and TRBJ2-2): KAGVTQTPRYLIKTRGQQVTLSCSPISGHRSVSWYQQTPGQGLQFLFEYFSETQRNKGNFPGRFSGRQFSNSRSEMNVSTLELGDSALYLCASSLGGTNTGELFFGEGSRLTVL.

This chain uses TRBV7-9 with TRBJ2-1, with TRBD2 identical over 10 bases. The CDR3 loop spans 16 amino acids. The germline V gene has CDR1 SEHNR and CDR2 FQNEAQ (reference sequence). V dropped 0 bases and J dropped 2; count of bases not matched to a gene: 1. Written as DNA, the CDR3 is TGTGCCAGCAGCTTAGCAGCGGGGGGGCCCTACAATGAGCAGTTCTTC. Translating it yields CASSLAAGGPYNEQFF.

The rearrangement links TRBV5-1 to TRBJ2-1; D is possibly TRBD1 (5 bases). The ends were cut back, 0 bases at V and 5 bases at J, with 12 bases in the middle. Germline CDR1 reads SGHRS; CDR2 reads YFSETQ. This CDR3 is built from 15 residues. The CDR3 coding sequence is TGCGCCAGCAGCTTGGCAGGGTCAGGACACAATGAGCAGTTCTTC. Translation gives CASSLAGSGHNEQFF.

This sequence joins TRBV7-2 and TRBJ1-2; D may be TRBD1 (6 bases). V was cut by 5 bases and J by 6 bases, with 13 bases left in between. The CDR3 is 13 amino acids. Germline loops: CDR1 SGHTA, CDR2 FQGNSA. CDR3 amino acids: CASSKTGEHGYTF. DNA of the CDR3: TGTGCCAGCAGCAAGACAGGAGAACATGGCTACACCTTC.

Here the CDR3 reads CASSYSPQAYEQYF. Here the CDR3 DNA reads TGTGCCAGCAGTTACTCCCCGCAGGCCTACGAGCAGTACTTC. This chain links TRBV6-6 with TRBJ2-5; the D is unclear. The J call is uncertain, as TRBJ2-7 better fits the DNA end. The V gene's germline CDR1 is MNHNY and CDR2 SVGAGI (reference sequence). The CDR3 extends over 14 amino acids.

DNA for the CDR3: TGTGCCACCAGCAGGCGACAGTCGGGTGAAAAACTGTTTTTT. It yields the protein CATSRRQSGEKLFF. The gene calls are TRBV15 and TRBJ1-4; maybe TRBD1 (5 bases). V lost 3 bases and J 7 bases, leaving 12 bases between the germline ends. The length of the CDR3 is 14 residues. Germline loops: CDR1 LNHNV, CDR2 YYDKDF (reference sequence).

The chain couples TRBV9 to TRBJ2-7, with 7 bases fitting TRBD2. The CDR3 spans 15 residues. Germline CDR1 and CDR2: SGDLS and YYNGEE. With 0 bases clipped from V and 4 bases from J, the junction kept 7 bases outside the gene matches. The CDR3 DNA is TGTGCCAGCAGCGTAGGGGCGGGGGAAACTTACGAGCAGTACTTC. Protein product: CASSVGAGETYEQYF.

The chain uses TRBV9 and TRBJ2-3, with a possible D match to TRBD2 (5 bases). CDR1 is SGDLS and CDR2 is YYNGEE in the germline V gene. Trimming took 0 bases from V and 0 from J, leaving 11 bases between them. CDR3 length equals 16 residues. The CDR3 spells CASSVDTRGSTDTQYF. The DNA of the CDR3 is TGTGCCAGCAGCGTAGATACACGCGGGAGCACAGATACGCAGTATTTT.

The V call is TRBV30, the J call TRBJ1-5; D may be TRBD1 (5 bases). The ends were cut back, 1 base at V and 5 bases at J, with 18 bases in the middle. This CDR3 spans 16 amino acids. The germline V gene has CDR1 GTSNPN and CDR2 SVGIG (reference sequence). In nucleotides, the CDR3 is TGTGCCTGGAGTGCTCGACAGCCAGCCATTTATCAGCCCCAGCATTTT. Translation: CAWSARQPAIYQPQHF.

V and J are TRBV27 and TRBJ2-5, with D perhaps TRBD2 (5 bases). Per germline, CDR1 MNHEY and CDR2 SMNVEV (reference sequence). The CDR3 is 15 residues long. Deletions cut 3 bases from V and 5 bases from J, with 16 bases between. CDR3 residues: CASSFPGLSWETQYF. DNA of the CDR3: TGTGCCAGCAGTTTCCCCGGACTGAGCTGGGAGACCCAGTACTTC.

The chain links TRBV28 to TRBJ2-6; D is perhaps TRBD1 (5 bases). Germline CDR1 reads MDHEN; CDR2 reads SYDVKM. The length of the CDR3 is 15 residues. V lost 4 bases and J 2 bases, leaving 9 bases between the germline ends. The CDR3 loop is CASSSAGTGANVLTF. As DNA, the CDR3 is TGTGCCAGCAGTTCCGCAGGGACTGGGGCCAACGTCCTGACTTTC.